The rows below give T cell receptor beta chains drawn from one sample of a study of PD-L1 blockade in urothelial cancer. TCRdb keeps only in-frame clones here, not all; method: immunoSEQ multiplex PCR. The table lists around 100,000 clones, 87% of them singletons. The sample was PBMCs, taken around atezolizumab (anti-PD-L1) treatment. The receptors originated from a man aged 55-75 years with urothelial cancer. Each CDR3 is given with its conserved first and last residue. A D gene is named only where the DNA matches it firmly. Some rows mark clone size as missing; the rest say once, few, many or name a class of expanded clone.

v_gene	abundance	d_gene	j_gene	CDR3nt	CDR3aa
TRBV2	-	TRBD2	TRBJ2-1	TGTGCCAGCAGGGGGCTAGCGGGACAAGCAGGCAATGAGCAGTTCTTC	CASRGLAGQAGNEQFF
TRBV5-1	-	TRBD1	TRBJ2-3	TGCGCCAGCAGCTCGACAGGGGGTTTCACAGATACGCAGTATTTT	CASSSTGGFTDTQYF
TRBV7-5	-	-	TRBJ1-1	TGTGTCAGAAGCTTAGGGGGGCCCGGGACGAGGACTTTCTTT	CVRSLGGPGTRTFF
TRBV29-1	-	TRBD1	TRBJ2-1	TGCAGCGTTTGTAGGACAGGGGAGTACAATGAGCAGTTCTTC	CSVCRTGEYNEQFF
TRBV19	-	-	TRBJ1-1	TGTGCCAGTAGCCGAGGGAGGAACACTGAAGCTTTCTTT	CASSRGRNTEAFF
TRBV7-9	-	-	TRBJ1-2	TGTGCCAGCAGCTCAGGGGCGACTAACTATGGCTACACCTTC	CASSSGATNYGYTF
TRBV30	-	-	TRBJ1-2	TGTGCCTGGAGAGCCTTTGGAGGCACCTATGGCTACACCTTC	CAWRAFGGTYGYTF
TRBV19	-	-	TRBJ1-1	TGTGCCAGTAGTGGTTGGGGGGAACGCACTGAAGCTTTCTTT	CASSGWGERTEAFF
TRBV29-1	-	TRBD2	TRBJ2-5	TGCAGCGTGACGGTTAGCGGGGCGGGAGAGACCCAGTACTTC	CSVTVSGAGETQYF
TRBV6-5	-	-	TRBJ2-7	TGTGCCAGCAGTTACGAGCGACGGGGCGAGCAGTACTTC	CASSYERRGEQYF
TRBV5-3	-	-	TRBJ2-7	TGTGCCAGAAGCCACCGATTTGGACAGCCCTACGAGCAGTACTTC	CARSHRFGQPYEQYF
TRBV29-1	once	TRBD2	TRBJ2-2	TGCAGCGGAGGGGCGGGGGGGAACACCGGGGAGCTGTTTTTT	CSGGAGGNTGELFF
TRBV9	-	-	TRBJ1-1	TGTGCCAGCAGCCCCCCAAACACTGAAGCTTTCTTT	CASSPPNTEAFF
TRBV11-2	once	-	TRBJ2-5	TGTGCCAGCAGCGCCCGGAGGGCCGCGGAGACCCAGTACTTC	CASSARRAAETQYF
TRBV19	-	-	TRBJ1-1	TGTGCCAGTAGTACCAGACCAGGGGCTGAAGCTTTCTTT	CASSTRPGAEAFF
TRBV5-6	-	TRBD1	TRBJ2-3	TGTGCCAGCAGCTGGACAGGGGCAGATACGCAGTATTTT	CASSWTGADTQYF
TRBV7-9	-	-	TRBJ2-1	TGTGCCAGCAAGACGGGAGCTGAGCAGTTCTTC	CASKTGAEQFF
TRBV5-4	-	-	TRBJ1-2	TGTGCCAGCAGTTCGGACAGCTATGGCTACACCTTC	CASSSDSYGYTF
TRBV5-6	once	-	TRBJ2-5	TGTGCCAGCAGCCCCCCCGCAGGGAGGGAGACCCAGTACTTC	CASSPPAGRETQYF
TRBV11-2	-	-	TRBJ2-7	TGTGCCAGCAAGTCGGGGGCCTACGAGCAGTACTTC	CASKSGAYEQYF
TRBV5-4	-	-	TRBJ2-3	TGTGCCAGCAGCTTAGGGGCAGCTCAAGATACGCAGTATTTT	CASSLGAAQDTQYF
TRBV4-1	-	TRBD1	TRBJ2-5	TGCGCCAGCAGCCCGACCGGGACAGGGGTGGAGACCCAGTACTTC	CASSPTGTGVETQYF
TRBV21-1	-	-	TRBJ1-1	TGTGCCAGCAGCATAGTACGGTTGAACACTGAAGCTTTCTTT	CASSIVRLNTEAFF
TRBV11-3	once	-	TRBJ2-7	TGTGCCAGCAGCTTAGATCGTGGAGCGGATAGCTCCTACGAGCAGTACTTC	CASSLDRGADSSYEQYF
TRBV19	-	-	TRBJ1-2	TGTGCCAGTGGGGCACATTCAAGCTTCTATGGCTACACCTTC	CASGAHSSFYGYTF
TRBV7-2	-	TRBD2	TRBJ2-3	TGTGCCAGCAGCGTCAGACTAGCGGGGGGGGCAGATACGCAGTATTTT	CASSVRLAGGADTQYF
TRBV5-5	few	TRBD2	TRBJ2-1	TGTGCCAGCAGCGCTATAGGCGGGAGGTACAATGAGCAGTTCTTC	CASSAIGGRYNEQFF
TRBV19	-	-	TRBJ2-7	TGTGCCAGTAGTCAAGACGGGTACGAGCAGTACTTC	CASSQDGYEQYF
TRBV15	-	-	TRBJ2-5	TGTGCCACCAGCCCGGGCAGGGTAGAGACCCAGTACTTC	CATSPGRVETQYF
TRBV11-2	-	TRBD2	TRBJ2-7	TGTGCCAGCAGCCAAGAGCGGGGGTTCTACGAGCAGTACTTC	CASSQERGFYEQYF
TRBV30	once	TRBD1	TRBJ1-1	TGTGCCTGGAGCCCGCAGGGGACAGGGAGGAGGGACACTGAAGCTTTCTTT	CAWSPQGTGRRDTEAFF
TRBV25-1	-	-	TRBJ2-2	TGTGCCAGCAGTCAAAGACAGAACACCGGGGAGCTGTTTTTT	CASSQRQNTGELFF
TRBV2	-	-	TRBJ2-7	TGTGCCAGCAGTGAAGAGACAGGGAGGTTCTACGAGCAGTACTTC	CASSEETGRFYEQYF
TRBV5-1	-	-	TRBJ1-2	TGCGCCAGCAGCTTGGACAGGGACTATGGCTACACCTTC	CASSLDRDYGYTF
TRBV15	-	-	TRBJ2-3	TGTGCCACCAGCAGAGATGGGGACCCGGGACAAGATACGCAGTATTTT	CATSRDGDPGQDTQYF
TRBV29-1	-	TRBD2	TRBJ2-5	TGCAGCGTTGAAGGCCCGTCCCTTATACTAGCGGGAGGTCGAGAGACCCAGTACTTC	CSVEGPSLILAGGRETQYF
TRBV11-2	-	TRBD1	TRBJ1-2	TGTGCCAGCAGTCAGGGGGCGCACTATGGCTACACCTTC	CASSQGAHYGYTF
TRBV11-1	-	-	TRBJ2-7	TGTGCCAGCAGCTCACTCTACGAGCAGTACTTC	CASSSLYEQYF
TRBV7-2	-	-	TRBJ2-5	TGTGCCAGCAGCCTAACTATGGCGGGGACCCAGTACTTC	CASSLTMAGTQYF
TRBV2	-	TRBD2	TRBJ2-5	TGTGCCAGCAGAGCCACGGGCGGGGGGCCTCAAGAGACCCAGTACTTC	CASRATGGGPQETQYF
TRBV7-3	once	-	TRBJ1-2	TGTGCCAGCAGCTTAATAGGGGGGGCGCGAAACTATGGCTACACCTTC	CASSLIGGARNYGYTF